Below are 16 T cell receptor beta chains sequenced from a single sample in a study of T cell responses to AZD1222 COVID-19 vaccine. Assay used: immunoSEQ multiplex PCR; TCRdb lists only in-frame clones, some missing. Of about 140,000 clones listed, roughly 90% were seen once; the top ten hold 4%. Sequencing was performed on peripheral blood, taken 28 days after the second AZD1222 dose. These receptors originate from an adult who received the AZD1222 COVID-19 vaccine.

This chain joins TRBV19 and TRBJ2-1, with D perhaps matching TRBD2 (5 bases). Per germline, CDR1 LNHDA and CDR2 SQIVND (reference sequence). This CDR3 is 12 amino acids long. V was trimmed by 10 bases and J by 6 bases, leaving 13 bases between them. The CDR3 coding sequence is TGTGCCACGAGAGGAGGACCCAATGAGCAGTTCTTC. This codes for CATRGGPNEQFF.

The chain is built from TRBV11-2 and TRBJ1-6; D remains ambiguous. The germline V gene has CDR1 SGHAT and CDR2 FQNNGV. This CDR3 is built from 15 residues. V was pared by 0 bases and J by 0 bases, with 3 bases between. The CDR3 reads CASSLDPSYNSPLHF. The CDR3 region has the DNA TGTGCCAGCAGCTTAGATCCCTCCTATAATTCACCCCTCCACTTT.

The chain links TRBV4-3 to TRBJ1-4; 9 bases map to TRBD1. The CDR3 is 16 residues long. Germline values: CDR1 LGHNA, CDR2 YSLEER. After removal of 2 bases from V and 7 bases from J, the junction contained 8 bases not matched to a gene. Here the CDR3 reads CASSQNTGGLSEKLFF. The CDR3 DNA follows: TGCGCCAGCAGCCAAAATACAGGGGGCCTTAGTGAAAAACTGTTTTTT.

The sample holds one count of this clone. This chain joins TRBV5-1 and TRBJ2-5; D is possibly TRBD2 (5 bases). The germline V and J ends were trimmed by 3 bases and 3 bases, with 12 bases remaining between them. The CDR3 loop spans 14 amino acids. CDR1 is SGHRS and CDR2 is YFSETQ in the germline V gene. The CDR3 nucleotides are TGCGCCAGCAGCTCCCTCCCGGGGAAAGAGACCCAGTACTTC. It codes for CASSSLPGKETQYF.

CDR3 protein: CASSFFTTSGGELFF. The DNA of the CDR3 is TGTGCCAGCAGTTTCTTTACGACTAGCGGGGGGGAGCTGTTTTTT. The chain recombines TRBV6-2 or TRBV6-3 with TRBJ2-2; TRBD2 matches 10 bases. The length of the CDR3 is 15 residues. V lost 4 bases to trimming and J lost 8 bases; unmatched junction nucleotides: 7. Germline CDR1 and CDR2: MNHEY and SVGEGT.

The chain is built from TRBV10-3 and TRBJ1-1; D is uncertain. V lost 2 bases and J 4 bases, leaving 11 bases between the germline ends. The CDR3 is made up of 14 amino acids. The germline gives CDR1 ENHRY, CDR2 SYGVKD. CDR3 nucleotide sequence: TGTGCCATCAGTGAGCCGGCCCGGACCACTGAAGCTTTCTTT. Protein sequence: CAISEPARTTEAFF.

The rearrangement uses TRBV15 and TRBJ2-2; 8 bases agree with TRBD1. Per the germline V gene, CDR1 is LNHNV and CDR2 is YYDKDF (reference sequence). The CDR3 runs to 14 residues. J gave up 7 bases and V 2 bases, and 3 bases lay outside the gene matches. The CDR3 is CATSRQGANGELFF. CDR3 nucleotide sequence: TGTGCCACCAGCAGACAGGGGGCGAACGGGGAGCTGTTTTTT. Together with reference TRBV15 and TRBJ2-2, the CDR3 gives the full variable domain: DAMVIQNPRYQVTQFGKPVTLSCSQTLNHNVMYWYQQKSSQAPKLLFHYYDKDFNNEADTPDNFQSRRPNTSFCFLDIRSPGLGDTAMYLCATSRQGANGELFFGEGSRLTVL.

V usage is TRBV9 and J usage is TRBJ2-2, with 8 bases identical to TRBD1. Germline lookup yields CDR1 SGDLS and CDR2 YYNGEE. V shed 5 bases, J shed 6 bases, and the junction held 0 bases outside the gene matches. CDR3 size: 12 residues. For the CDR3, the DNA is TGTGCCAGCAGACAGGGGGCCGGGGAGCTGTTTTTT. Translation gives CASRQGAGELFF.

The sample holds a few counts of this clone. The chain couples TRBV6-1 to TRBJ1-2; D remains ambiguous. CDR1 is MNHNS, CDR2 SASEGT, per germline. CDR3 length: 13 amino acids. Trimming removed 3 bases at V and 6 bases at J, with 11 bases between. For the CDR3, the DNA is TGTGCCAGCAGTGAGTCTGGGCTAGATGGCTACACCTTC. Translated, it gives CASSESGLDGYTF.

The CDR3 spells CASSQDRDRYNEQFF. CDR3 DNA: TGCGCCAGCAGCCAAGATAGGGACAGGTACAATGAGCAGTTCTTC. This chain joins TRBV4-3 and TRBJ2-1; 8 nucleotides agree with TRBD1. Losses at the gene ends were 0 bases for V and 4 bases for J; bases not matched to a gene: 2. Germline V gene lookup returns CDR1 LGHNA and CDR2 YSLEER. CDR3 length: 15 amino acids.

The V gene is TRBV28, the J gene TRBJ1-2; 7 nucleotides match TRBD1. The CDR3 is 18 residues long. In germline, CDR1 is MDHEN, CDR2 SYDVKM. V was clipped by 3 bases and J by 1 base; unmatched bases: 14. CDR3 loop: CASSFPSQRTGVNYGYTF. The CDR3 nucleotides read TGTGCCAGCAGTTTTCCGTCCCAGAGGACAGGAGTTAACTATGGCTACACCTTC.

This clone was seen a single time. V usage is TRBV7-2 and J usage is TRBJ1-5; D is perhaps TRBD1 (5 bases). The CDR3 totals 14 residues. CDR1 is SGHTA and CDR2 is FQGNSA in the germline V gene. V dropped 0 bases and J dropped 4 bases, with 7 bases sitting between them. The CDR3 DNA follows: TGTGCCAGCAGCTTAGCCGGGGGAAATCAGCCCCAGCATTTT. Translation gives CASSLAGGNQPQHF.

The genes are TRBV20-1 and TRBJ2-2; D unresolved. Germline CDR1 and CDR2: DFQATT and SNEGSKA (reference sequence). The CDR3 contains 10 residues. DNA of the CDR3: TGCAACGGGAACACCGGGGAGCTGTTTTTT. Its protein product is CNGNTGELFF.

Details on this clone: The same CDR3 is also encoded by other DNA sequences in this sample. The rearrangement uses TRBV9 and TRBJ2-2; D uncertain. Germline lookup yields CDR1 SGDLS and CDR2 YYNGEE. Deletions cut 0 bases from V and 6 bases from J, with 3 bases between. There are 12 residues in the CDR3. The chain's CDR3 is CASSVVAGELFF. The CDR3 nucleotides read TGTGCCAGCAGCGTAGTTGCCGGGGAGCTGTTTTTT.

V is TRBV5-4 and J is TRBJ2-2; the D gene is possibly TRBD2 (5 bases). CDR3 length: 16 residues. Trimming removed 0 bases at V and 7 bases at J, with 16 bases between. The germline gives CDR1 SGHNT, CDR2 YYREEE (reference sequence). The CDR3 DNA reads TGTGCCAGCAGCTTGGCCGAAAGGGTCCGGGGCGGGGAGCTGTTTTTT. Translated: CASSLAERVRGGELFF.

The chain uses TRBV6-6 and TRBJ2-6; D uncertain. This CDR3 comprises 14 residues. Germline V gene sequence: CDR1 MNHNY, CDR2 SVGAGI (reference sequence). With 8 bases removed from V and 0 bases from J, the gap between germline ends came to 8 bases. CDR3 sequence: CASELSSGANVLTF. CDR3 nucleotide sequence: TGTGCCAGCGAATTAAGCTCTGGGGCCAACGTCCTGACTTTC.